This T cell receptor (beta chain) was retrieved from a study of blood T cell repertoires in COVID-19. Original methodology: Reference gene primer amplification gave nucleated cell count estimates. Some clones are missing from TCRdb's copy, which holds only in-frame ones; the method was immunoSEQ multiplex PCR. The V and J calls and the clone size are those of that table, but D and trimming were determined from the DNA. The sample records 150,000 to 200,000 clones, over 75% being singletons. The CDR3 loop spans 12 amino acids. Germline-derived CDR1 and CDR2 are ENHRY and SYGVKD. With 10 bases clipped from V and 5 bases from J, the junction kept 7 bases outside the gene matches.

This clonotype was sampled from an elderly woman with acute or convalescent COVID-19. Sequencing was carried out using peripheral blood. The chain recombines TRBV10-3 with TRBJ2-7; 8 positions agree with TRBD1. The CDR3 spells CATKDRVDEQYF. As DNA, the CDR3 is TGTGCCACGAAGGACAGGGTCGACGAGCAGTACTTC.